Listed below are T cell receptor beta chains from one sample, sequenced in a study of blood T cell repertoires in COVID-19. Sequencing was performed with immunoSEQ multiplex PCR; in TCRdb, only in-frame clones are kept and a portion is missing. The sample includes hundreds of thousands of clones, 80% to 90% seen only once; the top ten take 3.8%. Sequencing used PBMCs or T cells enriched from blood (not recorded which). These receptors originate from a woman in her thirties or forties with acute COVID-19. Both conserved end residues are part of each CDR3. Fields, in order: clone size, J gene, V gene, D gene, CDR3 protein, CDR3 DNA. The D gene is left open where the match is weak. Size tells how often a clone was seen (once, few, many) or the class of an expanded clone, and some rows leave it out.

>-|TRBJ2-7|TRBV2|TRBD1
CASSGDRGEQYF
TGTGCCAGCAGTGGGGACAGGGGCGAGCAGTACTTC
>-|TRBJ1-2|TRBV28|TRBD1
CAYSDRVGYTF
TGTGCTTATTCGGACAGGGTTGGCTACACCTTC
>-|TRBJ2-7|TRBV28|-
CASSLRAPAEQYF
TGTGCCAGCAGTCTCAGGGCACCGGCCGAGCAGTACTTC
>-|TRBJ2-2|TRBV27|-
CASSFGSVIGELFF
TGTGCCAGCAGTTTTGGTAGCGTGATCGGGGAGCTGTTTTTT
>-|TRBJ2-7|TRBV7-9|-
CASSLAIIQDAYEQYF
TGTGCCAGCAGCTTAGCGATAATACAGGACGCGTACGAGCAGTACTTC
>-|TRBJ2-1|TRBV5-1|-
CASSWGGGVGFF
TGCGCCAGCAGCTGGGGAGGCGGGGTCGGGTTCTTC
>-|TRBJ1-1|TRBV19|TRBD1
CASGGQGMNTEAFF
TGTGCCAGTGGAGGACAGGGAATGAACACTGAAGCTTTCTTT
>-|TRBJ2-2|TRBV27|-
CASSPRIYNTGELFF
TGTGCCAGCAGTCCCAGGATATACAACACCGGGGAGCTGTTTTTT
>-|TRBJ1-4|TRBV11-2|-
CASSRGEEKLFF
TGTGCCAGCAGCCGCGGAGAGGAAAAACTGTTTTTT
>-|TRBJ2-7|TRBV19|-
CASSISASGRYEQYF
TGTGCCAGTAGTATTAGTGCCAGCGGGCGCTACGAGCAGTACTTC
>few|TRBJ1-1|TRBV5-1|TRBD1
CASRKSDRDRDTEAFF
TGCGCCAGCAGAAAGTCCGACCGGGACAGGGACACTGAAGCTTTCTTT
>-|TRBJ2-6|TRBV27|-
CASSPSYSGANVLTF
TGTGCCAGCAGTCCTTCTTACTCTGGGGCCAACGTCCTGACTTTC
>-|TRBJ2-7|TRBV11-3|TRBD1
CASSSLTFGQGGYEQYF
TGTGCCAGCAGCTCTCTTACCTTTGGACAGGGGGGCTACGAGCAGTACTTC
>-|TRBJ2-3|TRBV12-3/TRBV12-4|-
CASSGYSGTQYF
TGTGCCAGCAGTGGTTACTCGGGTACGCAGTATTTT
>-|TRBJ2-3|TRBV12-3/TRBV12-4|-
CASSLAVTDTQYF
TGTGCCAGCAGTTTGGCGGTCACAGATACGCAGTATTTT
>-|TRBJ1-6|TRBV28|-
CASSLLVNTGSPLHF
TGTGCCAGCAGTTTATTGGTCAACACGGGTTCACCCCTCCACTTT